The 5 T cell receptor beta chains below all came from one sample that was sequenced in a study of blood T cell repertoires in COVID-19. Clones were sequenced by immunoSEQ multiplex PCR, and TCRdb holds only the in-frame ones, with some missing. The sample contains tens of thousands of clones, around 83% of which appear only once. Sequenced sample: peripheral blood. The receptors were gathered from a man aged 50 to 59 with active COVID-19.

The rearrangement joins TRBV13 to TRBJ2-1; 7 nucleotides line up with TRBD1. Germline V CDR1 and CDR2: PRHDT, FYEKMQ (reference sequence). The CDR3 runs to 11 residues. Trimming removed 9 bases from V and 13 bases from J; junction bases left unmatched: 9. CDR3 in DNA: TGTGCCAGTGTTATTGGGACAGACCAGTTCTTC. Encoded protein: CASVIGTDQFF.

This chain links TRBV18 with TRBJ2-7, with TRBD1 matching 11 bases. The germline gives CDR1 KGHSH, CDR2 LQKENI. There are 14 residues in the CDR3. After removal of 3 bases from V and 6 bases from J, the junction contained 4 bases not matched to a gene. CDR3 sequence (DNA): TGTGCCAGCTCACCCTCTGGACAGGGGGCCGAGCAGTACTTC. It yields the protein CASSPSGQGAEQYF.

This chain links TRBV9 with TRBJ2-5; 8 nucleotides line up with TRBD2. Germline CDR1 is SGDLS and CDR2 is YYNGEE. CDR3 length equals 15 residues. V shed 0 bases and J 4 bases; nucleotides not matched to a gene: 5. CDR3: CASSVDGGAGETQYF. In DNA form, the CDR3 reads TGTGCCAGCAGCGTAGACGGGGGGGCGGGAGAGACCCAGTACTTC. The full variable domain, its missing parts supplied by reference TRBV9 and TRBJ2-5, is DSGVTQTPKHLITATGQRVTLRCSPRSGDLSVYWYQQSLDQGLQFLIQYYNGEERAKGNILERFSAQQFPDLHSELNLSSLELGDSALYFCASSVDGGAGETQYFGPGTRLLVL.

The chain combines TRBV28 with TRBJ1-1; 7 nucleotides match TRBD1. Losses at the gene ends were 2 bases for V and 0 bases for J; bases not matched to a gene: 9. Per germline, CDR1 MDHEN and CDR2 SYDVKM. The CDR3 is made up of 17 amino acids. CDR3 protein: CASSLTIRGRLNTEAFF. The CDR3 coding sequence is TGTGCCAGCAGTTTAACTATTAGGGGGCGGTTGAACACTGAAGCTTTCTTT.

The chain links TRBV5-6 to TRBJ2-2, with 10 nucleotides matching TRBD2. J was trimmed by 2 bases and V by 1 base; bases with no gene match: 2. Germline CDR1 SGHDT, CDR2 YYEEEE. CDR3 length equals 16 residues. CDR3 region: CASSLTSGDNTGELFF. DNA of the CDR3: TGTGCCAGCAGCTTGACTAGCGGGGATAACACCGGGGAGCTGTTTTTT. Full variable domain (missing parts from reference TRBV5-6 and TRBJ2-2): DAGVTQSPTHLIKTRGQQVTLRCSPKSGHDTVSWYQQALGQGPQFIFQYYEEEERQRGNFPDRFSGHQFPNYSSELNVNALLLGDSALYLCASSLTSGDNTGELFFGEGSRLTVL.